Listed below are T cell receptor beta chains from one sample, sequenced in a study of T-cell memory formation after mild COVID-19. TCRdb ran MiXCR on the 5' RACE reads and lists one entry per CDR3 protein. The table has approximately 450,000 distinct CDR3 sequences, around a sixth seen once; the top ten hold about 12%. The sequencing sample was made of PBMCs or a T cell subset sorted from them (not recorded which). Receptors originate from an adult woman who had mild COVID-19 (a few samples of this study predate the infection). Cell type and time point are not known. The CDR3 runs from the conserved cysteine through the conserved F or W. Fields, in order: V gene, D gene, J gene, clone size, CDR3 protein, CDR3 DNA. The D gene is left open where the match is weak. The size entry is marked missing in some rows and otherwise reads once, few, many or a size class.

v_gene: TRBV7-2
d_gene: TRBD2
j_gene: TRBJ2-7
abundance: .
CDR3aa: CASTASGSRHEQYF
CDR3nt: TGTGCCAGCACCGCTAGCGGGAGTCGCCACGAGCAGTACTTC

v_gene: TRBV20-1
d_gene: TRBD1
j_gene: TRBJ1-5
abundance: many
CDR3aa: CSMGTGEQPQHF
CDR3nt: TGCAGTATGGGGACAGGGGAGCAGCCCCAGCATTTT

v_gene: TRBV6-5
d_gene: .
j_gene: TRBJ2-2
abundance: .
CDR3aa: CASTPHAGNTGELFF
CDR3nt: TGTGCCAGCACCCCCCATGCGGGAAACACCGGGGAGCTGTTTTTT

v_gene: TRBV5-1
d_gene: TRBD1
j_gene: TRBJ1-1
abundance: .
CDR3aa: CASSYQPPTGDMNTEAFF
CDR3nt: TGCGCCAGCAGCTACCAACCGCCGACAGGGGACATGAACACTGAAGCTTTCTTT

v_gene: TRBV12-3/TRBV12-4
d_gene: .
j_gene: TRBJ2-7
abundance: .
CDR3aa: CASSEQTVNYEQYF
CDR3nt: TGTGCCAGCAGTGAGCAGACCGTAAACTACGAGCAGTACTTC

v_gene: TRBV30
d_gene: .
j_gene: TRBJ2-2
abundance: .
CDR3aa: CAWSEERFRRVNTGELFF
CDR3nt: TGTGCCTGGAGTGAAGAAAGGTTCAGAAGGGTAAACACCGGGGAGCTGTTTTTT

v_gene: TRBV20-1
d_gene: .
j_gene: TRBJ1-2
abundance: .
CDR3aa: CSAPPYRVQRDYGYTF
CDR3nt: TGCAGTGCCCCCCCATACAGGGTCCAACGAGACTATGGCTACACCTTC

v_gene: TRBV19
d_gene: .
j_gene: TRBJ2-6
abundance: once
CDR3aa: CASSIVWSGDGANVLTF
CDR3nt: TGTGCCAGTAGTATAGTCTGGTCGGGGGATGGGGCCAACGTCCTGACTTTC

v_gene: TRBV30
d_gene: .
j_gene: TRBJ1-2
abundance: .
CDR3aa: CAWSVSAAMSYTF
CDR3nt: TGTGCCTGGAGTGTATCGGCGGCTATGAGCTACACCTTC

v_gene: TRBV20-1
d_gene: TRBD1
j_gene: TRBJ2-1
abundance: .
CDR3aa: CSAPNFGTGGSYNEQFF
CDR3nt: TGCAGTGCTCCAAATTTTGGGACAGGGGGCTCCTACAATGAGCAGTTCTTC

v_gene: TRBV5-1
d_gene: TRBD2
j_gene: TRBJ2-3
abundance: .
CDR3aa: CASSLETSGEADTQYF
CDR3nt: TGCGCCAGCAGCTTGGAGACTAGCGGGGAGGCAGATACGCAGTATTTT

v_gene: TRBV25-1
d_gene: TRBD2
j_gene: TRBJ2-1
abundance: .
CDR3aa: CASSDAGVTYNEQFF
CDR3nt: TGTGCCAGCAGTGACGCGGGGGTAACCTACAATGAGCAGTTCTTC

v_gene: TRBV11-3
d_gene: .
j_gene: TRBJ2-3
abundance: few
CDR3aa: CASSLRAGAQYF
CDR3nt: TGTGCCAGCAGCTTAAGGGCAGGCGCGCAGTATTTT

v_gene: TRBV6-2/TRBV6-3
d_gene: TRBD1
j_gene: TRBJ2-7
abundance: .
CDR3aa: CAVQRQGASYEQYF
CDR3nt: TGTGCCGTTCAGAGGCAGGGGGCCTCCTACGAGCAGTACTTC

v_gene: TRBV6-1
d_gene: .
j_gene: TRBJ2-1
abundance: .
CDR3aa: CASSAAQRGSYNEQFF
CDR3nt: TGTGCCAGCAGTGCGGCCCAGAGAGGCTCCTACAATGAGCAGTTCTTC

v_gene: TRBV6-5
d_gene: TRBD1
j_gene: TRBJ2-1
abundance: few
CDR3aa: CASSHRGQYNEQFF
CDR3nt: TGTGCCAGCAGTCACAGGGGGCAATACAATGAGCAGTTCTTC

v_gene: TRBV18
d_gene: TRBD1
j_gene: TRBJ2-7
abundance: .
CDR3aa: CASSPRLTGGPSYEQYF
CDR3nt: TGTGCCAGCTCACCCCGCTTAACAGGGGGACCCTCCTACGAGCAGTACTTC

v_gene: TRBV7-8
d_gene: .
j_gene: TRBJ2-2
abundance: .
CDR3aa: CASSYSLGLHWGTGELFF
CDR3nt: TGTGCCAGCAGCTACAGCCTGGGACTCCACTGGGGCACCGGGGAGCTGTTTTTT

v_gene: TRBV5-1
d_gene: .
j_gene: TRBJ2-7
abundance: .
CDR3aa: CASSPRPERGEQYF
CDR3nt: TGCGCCAGCAGCCCGCGGCCGGAACGGGGAGAGCAGTACTTC

v_gene: TRBV12-3/TRBV12-4
d_gene: .
j_gene: TRBJ1-5
abundance: .
CDR3aa: CASSLQQHNQPQHF
CDR3nt: TGTGCCAGCAGTTTACAACAGCACAATCAGCCCCAGCATTTT

v_gene: TRBV7-9
d_gene: TRBD1
j_gene: TRBJ2-7
abundance: .
CDR3aa: CASSPTGGPNEQYF
CDR3nt: TGTGCCAGCAGTCCGACAGGGGGTCCGAACGAGCAGTACTTC

v_gene: TRBV6-6
d_gene: .
j_gene: TRBJ2-7
abundance: .
CDR3aa: CASGRYEQYF
CDR3nt: TGTGCCAGCGGGAGATACGAGCAGTACTTC

v_gene: TRBV9
d_gene: .
j_gene: TRBJ1-1
abundance: few
CDR3aa: CASSVAMNTEAFF
CDR3nt: TGTGCCAGCAGCGTAGCGATGAACACTGAAGCTTTCTTT

v_gene: TRBV29-1
d_gene: .
j_gene: TRBJ2-2
abundance: .
CDR3aa: CSVGGPSGELFF
CDR3nt: TGCAGCGTGGGGGGACCCTCCGGGGAGCTGTTTTTT

v_gene: TRBV20-1
d_gene: .
j_gene: TRBJ1-2
abundance: few
CDR3aa: CSARGEPLSYGYTF
CDR3nt: TGCAGTGCTAGAGGAGAGCCGCTGAGCTATGGCTACACCTTC

v_gene: TRBV24-1
d_gene: .
j_gene: TRBJ2-7
abundance: .
CDR3aa: CATSDLAGYEQYF
CDR3nt: TGTGCCACCAGTGATTTAGCCGGTTACGAGCAGTACTTC

v_gene: TRBV5-1
d_gene: TRBD1
j_gene: TRBJ2-1
abundance: many
CDR3aa: CASSLVGQGDNEQFF
CDR3nt: TGCGCCAGCAGCTTGGTGGGACAGGGAGACAATGAGCAGTTCTTC

v_gene: TRBV20-1
d_gene: .
j_gene: TRBJ2-7
abundance: many
CDR3aa: CSATETIRAEQYF
CDR3nt: TGCAGTGCTACTGAGACTATACGGGCCGAGCAGTACTTC

v_gene: TRBV19
d_gene: TRBD2
j_gene: TRBJ2-2
abundance: .
CDR3aa: CASSTAGENTGELFF
CDR3nt: TGTGCCAGTAGTACTGCGGGAGAGAACACCGGGGAGCTGTTTTTT

v_gene: TRBV6-5
d_gene: .
j_gene: TRBJ2-5
abundance: .
CDR3aa: CASSYSGAWETQYF
CDR3nt: TGTGCCAGCAGTTACTCGGGGGCTTGGGAGACCCAGTACTTC

v_gene: TRBV7-3
d_gene: TRBD1
j_gene: TRBJ2-1
abundance: .
CDR3aa: CASSLVGTGGNEQFF
CDR3nt: TGTGCCAGCAGCTTAGTTGGGACAGGCGGGAATGAGCAGTTCTTC

v_gene: TRBV7-9
d_gene: .
j_gene: TRBJ2-3
abundance: few
CDR3aa: CASSFRGQGSDTQYF
CDR3nt: TGTGCCAGCAGCTTCCGGGGGCAGGGTTCAGATACGCAGTATTTT

v_gene: TRBV11-2
d_gene: TRBD1
j_gene: TRBJ2-7
abundance: few
CDR3aa: CASSHRTGDYEQYF
CDR3nt: TGTGCCAGCAGCCACCGGACAGGGGACTACGAGCAGTACTTC

v_gene: TRBV5-1
d_gene: .
j_gene: TRBJ1-1
abundance: .
CDR3aa: CASSNGPGNTEAFF
CDR3nt: TGCGCCAGCAGCAACGGACCGGGGAACACTGAAGCTTTCTTT

v_gene: TRBV7-9
d_gene: .
j_gene: TRBJ2-3
abundance: many
CDR3aa: CASSENVELDTQYF
CDR3nt: TGTGCCAGCAGCGAGAATGTCGAATTAGATACGCAGTATTTT

v_gene: TRBV12-3/TRBV12-4
d_gene: .
j_gene: TRBJ2-3
abundance: many
CDR3aa: CASRLSTDTQYF
CDR3nt: TGTGCCAGCAGGCTGAGCACAGATACGCAGTATTTT

v_gene: TRBV24-1
d_gene: .
j_gene: TRBJ2-2
abundance: .
CDR3aa: CATSDPGTQSNTGELFF
CDR3nt: TGTGCCACCAGTGACCCTGGGACACAAAGTAACACCGGGGAGCTGTTTTTT

v_gene: TRBV18
d_gene: TRBD2
j_gene: TRBJ2-5
abundance: many
CDR3aa: CASSPPRGGAETQYF
CDR3nt: TGTGCCAGCTCACCACCTCGCGGGGGGGCAGAGACCCAGTACTTC

v_gene: TRBV7-9
d_gene: .
j_gene: TRBJ2-1
abundance: few
CDR3aa: CASSLRSSDNEQFF
CDR3nt: TGTGCCAGCAGCTTAAGGAGTTCAGACAATGAGCAGTTCTTC

v_gene: TRBV7-8
d_gene: .
j_gene: TRBJ1-5
abundance: few
CDR3aa: CASKLGPSNQPQHF
CDR3nt: TGTGCCAGCAAACTGGGACCTAGCAATCAGCCCCAGCATTTT

v_gene: TRBV7-8
d_gene: .
j_gene: TRBJ1-2
abundance: .
CDR3aa: CASSHEVLGYGYTF
CDR3nt: TGTGCCAGCAGCCACGAGGTCTTAGGTTATGGCTACACCTTC

v_gene: TRBV5-1
d_gene: .
j_gene: TRBJ1-4
abundance: .
CDR3aa: CASSLGSYNEKLFF
CDR3nt: TGCGCCAGCAGCTTGGGGAGTTATAATGAAAAACTGTTTTTT

v_gene: TRBV20-1
d_gene: TRBD1
j_gene: TRBJ2-7
abundance: .
CDR3aa: CSASPVTGVFSYEQYF
CDR3nt: TGCAGTGCTAGTCCCGTCACAGGGGTATTCTCCTACGAGCAGTACTTC

v_gene: TRBV20-1
d_gene: .
j_gene: TRBJ1-1
abundance: .
CDR3aa: CSARGPGAQGTEAFF
CDR3nt: TGCAGTGCTAGAGGGCCAGGGGCTCAGGGGACTGAAGCTTTCTTT

v_gene: TRBV6-2/TRBV6-3
d_gene: TRBD1
j_gene: TRBJ2-7
abundance: few
CDR3aa: CASRFGTGKMMQYF
CDR3nt: TGTGCCAGCAGATTCGGGACAGGGAAAATGATGCAGTACTTC

v_gene: TRBV6-5
d_gene: .
j_gene: TRBJ1-1
abundance: few
CDR3aa: CASRSLGGAPEAFF
CDR3nt: TGTGCCAGCAGATCCTTGGGGGGGGCGCCTGAAGCTTTCTTT

v_gene: TRBV7-3
d_gene: TRBD1
j_gene: TRBJ1-1
abundance: .
CDR3aa: CASSLTPPNRGTEAFF
CDR3nt: TGTGCCAGCAGCTTAACCCCTCCAAACAGGGGAACTGAAGCTTTCTTT

v_gene: TRBV20-1
d_gene: TRBD2
j_gene: TRBJ2-1
abundance: .
CDR3aa: CSAGLAGGPLNEQFF
CDR3nt: TGCAGTGCGGGACTAGCGGGAGGGCCTCTCAATGAGCAGTTCTTC

v_gene: TRBV12-3/TRBV12-4
d_gene: .
j_gene: TRBJ2-1
abundance: many
CDR3aa: CASSPRTVSSYNEQFF
CDR3nt: TGTGCCAGCAGTCCCCGGACAGTATCCTCCTACAATGAGCAGTTCTTC

v_gene: TRBV20-1
d_gene: .
j_gene: TRBJ2-5
abundance: .
CDR3aa: CSAREPTGETQYF
CDR3nt: TGCAGTGCTAGAGAGCCGACAGGAGAGACCCAGTACTTC

v_gene: TRBV11-2
d_gene: TRBD2
j_gene: TRBJ2-4
abundance: few
CDR3aa: CASSLDGLSGREDIQYF
CDR3nt: TGTGCCAGCAGCTTAGACGGTTTGAGCGGGAGGGAGGACATTCAGTACTTC

v_gene: TRBV12-3/TRBV12-4
d_gene: .
j_gene: TRBJ1-2
abundance: .
CDR3aa: CASSLSTGNGYTF
CDR3nt: TGTGCCAGCAGTTTATCCACAGGGAATGGCTACACCTTC

v_gene: TRBV7-6
d_gene: .
j_gene: TRBJ2-5
abundance: few
CDR3aa: CASSFGQQETQYF
CDR3nt: TGTGCCAGCAGCTTCGGACAGCAAGAGACCCAGTACTTC

v_gene: TRBV6-5
d_gene: TRBD1
j_gene: TRBJ2-1
abundance: .
CDR3aa: CASRGPGQGYNEQFF
CDR3nt: TGTGCCAGCAGGGGACCGGGACAGGGTTACAATGAGCAGTTCTTC

v_gene: TRBV12-3/TRBV12-4
d_gene: .
j_gene: TRBJ2-7
abundance: many
CDR3aa: CASSLSTSLPEQYF
CDR3nt: TGTGCCAGCAGTTTAAGCACCTCGTTGCCCGAGCAGTACTTC

v_gene: TRBV7-6
d_gene: .
j_gene: TRBJ2-2
abundance: .
CDR3aa: CASSRVGGLLGTGELFF
CDR3nt: TGTGCCAGCAGTCGAGTCGGGGGGCTTCTTGGCACCGGGGAGCTGTTTTTT

v_gene: TRBV11-2
d_gene: .
j_gene: TRBJ1-5
abundance: .
CDR3aa: CASSTYGGNQPQHF
CDR3nt: TGTGCCAGCAGCACTTATGGAGGAAATCAGCCCCAGCATTTT